This TCR beta chain was captured by sequencing in a study of cytomegalovirus exposure and HLA in healthy donors (dated by TCRdb to the late 2010s). Background on the whole study: An earlier analysis of roughly 500 of the donors reported 250 to 350 Gb of sequence data and roughly 110 million unique TCR beta sequences from about 200 million T cells. To predict cytomegalovirus infection status, the study brought together high-throughput TCR immunosequencing, statistical association of individual TCRs with disease status, and machine learning. Alongside the repertoire data, information on donor age, sex, ethnicity and CMV serostatus was compiled. HLA typing covered class I and class II loci at four-digit resolution. An early release covering roughly 640 HLA-typed donors comprised approximately 300 gigabases of sequencing data and approximately 80 million unique TCR sequences. All discovery cohort repertoires had been generated on a single sequencing platform. The study profiled the T cell repertoires of 500 to 800 subjects by immunosequencing and related them to cytomegalovirus serostatus. The genetic ancestry cluster associated with self-reported Caucasian donors included around four fifths of the roughly 400 genotyped donors. Along with the roughly 670-subject first cohort, a separate validation cohort of over 90 different subjects was used. The number of donors typed differed by locus, with about 629-640 for A, B, C, DRB1 and DQB1, more than 500 for DQA1, 600 to 610 for DPA1, and 450 to 480 for DPB1. The study aimed to test whether signatures of past pathogen exposure could be identified by cataloging public T cell receptors. On average, 235,054 unique TCR beta nucleotide sequences were sequenced per donor among 398 genotyped donors of the cohort, with roughly 19% of those sequences being non-productive. In the later analysis, no new phenotypic data were used to find candidate immune exposures; instead, reliance was placed on TCR beta sequences and their occurrence across donors. In a later genetic analysis, genome-wide SNP genotypes for about 55% of the 666 donors were used, and that subset was treated as a discovery cohort. Roughly 5 DR-DQ haplotypes were treated as single units for association and clustering because of strong linkage in the cohort. A later analysis re-examined previously published TCR beta repertoires from 500 to 700 donors and added high-resolution HLA genotyping to investigate patterns of TCR occurrence. In an earlier analysis of about 590 of the donors, high-throughput TCR beta sequencing was used to judge whether each TCR beta V gene segment behaved as functional or pseudogenic. The study at large found these results: A later analysis reported that several top co-occurrence clusters appeared linked to parvovirus B19, influenza, CMV and Epstein-Barr virus. Some 16 rarely observed V segments, including chromosome 9 orphons, were excluded from the earlier analysis of some 590 of the donors because counts were too low. Most TCR sequences were observed very rarely across donors, whereas some public TCRs were present in many individuals. A cluster of highly shared sequence variants was judged likely to represent a technical artifact of the sequencing pipeline. The 87-base-pair reads could not distinguish some IMGT-functional V segments, including TRBV6-2 and TRBV6-3, so those segments were excluded. In a later genetic analysis, fewer N-insertions in productive TCRs were reported among donors in an Asian-associated ancestry cluster than the roughly 700-donor mean. Correlated functional status among segregating V segments might reflect linkage disequilibrium, but an unknown experimental factor could not be ruled out. The authors suggested that the approach could potentially be generalized to other disease states and immunological phenotypes. In a later genetic analysis, a missense DCLRE1C variant was associated with V-gene and J-gene trimming of TCR beta chains, and the association was replicated in an independent cohort. For the cohort, immune exposure information was limited to CMV serostatus. The cohort was sequenced for TCR beta chains only, and without alpha or paired-chain data the features that could be detected were limited. Specific HLA alleles were associated with 16,951 TCR beta sequences at a false discovery rate of 0.05 in a later analysis. In vitro tests confirmed that a few of the cytomegalovirus-associated TCR beta chains recognize cytomegalovirus antigens. In a later analysis, HLA-associated TCR beta chains were found to be more clonally expanded and to have lower generation probabilities than equally common non-associated chains. Cytomegalovirus status was reported to be diagnosed by the classifier with high specificity and sensitivity in both the original and validation cohorts. Strong co-occurrence of HLA alleles, especially DR and DQ, made assigning TCR associations to individual alleles difficult. In a later analysis, TCR association rates were found to vary across HLA loci, with the most associated TCRs seen for DRB1 alleles and the fewest for HLA-C alleles. According to a later analysis, most CMV-associated TCR beta chains appeared to be HLA-restricted, and the HLA associations seemed to be driven largely by CMV exposure. A further reported finding was that TCR beta sequences accurately predicted the HLA-A and HLA-B alleles for most subjects in the first cohort. Because HLA typing was unavailable for some donors at each locus, only the typed subset was used in association tests. In an earlier analysis of fewer than 750 of the donors, most TCR beta V segments were observed in productive rearrangements about 87% or about 30% of the time, broadly matching IMGT annotations. Sequencing depth was assumed to be roughly uniform across donors in the presence/absence analyses, though that assumption may not hold. The study listed approximately 160 TCR beta chains as associated with cytomegalovirus.

The library relied on the immunoSEQ multiplex PCR assay. For the multiplex PCR, a mixture combining 60 forward primers for TCR Vbeta segments and 13 reverse primers for TCR Jbeta segments was used. The CDR3 region of rearranged TCR beta genes was amplified from genomic DNA with a multiplex PCR assay. The amplified TCR beta libraries were sequenced on the Illumina HiSeq System as 87-base-pair reads. The paper's data handling went like this. In a later analysis, tens of millions of unique TCR beta chains were counted across the roughly 610 repertoires, and roughly 10 million of these chains were shared by at least two donors. To remove PCR and sequencing errors, raw reads were error-corrected and collapsed into unique sequences using a nearest-neighbor algorithm that merged closely related sequences. Alignment of CDR3 sequences to IMGT reference sequences was used to assign V, D and J gene segments. Each retained sequence needed at least a six-nucleotide match to both a V gene segment and a J gene segment. A rearrangement was called productive if the CDR3 had no stop codons and remained in frame with V and J, and every other rearrangement was called non-productive. CDR3 was defined according to IMGT convention as the region running from the second conserved V-encoded cysteine to the conserved J-encoded phenylalanine. Sequences without an unambiguous match to a single V gene segment were excluded from the earlier analysis of 587 of the donors. In an earlier analysis of a few hundred of the donors, V segments were called functional above 56.7% productive rearrangements and were called segregating when the between-donor standard deviation exceeded 5%. A statistical classification framework was built to diagnose cytomegalovirus status from the catalog of TCR beta chain sequences. A later analysis assigned V and J genes by comparing TCR nucleotide sequences with IMGT/GENE-DB human TR gene sequences. The TCRdist pipeline was used in a later analysis to assign CDR3 sequences and most-parsimonious VDJ recombination scenarios. In a later analysis, every TCR beta chain was defined by the combination of its CDR3 amino acid sequence and its V-gene family, and reads without a unique V-gene family were dropped. In a later analysis, 450 to 600 highly shared, low-generation-probability nucleotide sequences were removed to address suspected cross-contamination and a sequencing artifact. For each public chain, a later analysis derived a clonal expansion index from normalized ranks of inferred template counts within each repertoire. In a later analysis, generation probabilities were computed with a VDJ recombination model fitted to out-of-frame rearrangements, and the resulting probabilities were checked against IGoR. In a later analysis, hypergeometric tests were used to score TCR-TCR, TCR-HLA and TCR-CMV co-occurrence, with a repertoire-size bias correction applied to TCR pairs. False discovery rates were estimated in a later analysis by permuting HLA or CMV assignments 20 times. In a later analysis, co-occurring TCRs were grouped with DBSCAN, and TCRdist sequence similarity was added when clustering was performed within HLA-allele-positive subsets. Repertoires with fewer than 30,000 or more than 120,000 public chains, plus five repertoires with anomalous nucleotide sharing, were excluded from co-occurrence clustering. TCRdb carries this immuneACCESS record with in-frame sequences only. Its versions omit some clonotypes, under half of them owing to an unresolved V gene in the studies checked, with the rest unexplained. Clone size and V and J calls were adopted from that table, with D and trimming inferred from the DNA. The sample table shows over 150,000 clones, and 68% are seen once. The ten largest clones take up 4% to 5.5% of the sample.

Note on this clone: This clone's antigen is unknown. Base qualities were left out, and no much larger clone turns up one base away.

The cohort consisted of 670 or so healthy bone marrow donors. Cohort members were all nominally healthy when sampled, although unrecorded immune exposures were likely present. The donor was CMV seropositive and was included in the group of around 300 seropositive cohort members. A peripheral blood sample was collected from each donor, and TCR beta sequencing was performed on peripheral blood mononuclear cells. Genomic DNA extraction from the blood cell samples was performed with the Qiagen DNeasy Blood Extraction Kit. As encoded in the germline V gene, CDR1 is SNHLY while CDR2 is FYNNEI. V is shortened by 1 base, J by 7 bases, and the region joining them spans 11 bases. Including the terminal cysteine and phenylalanine, the CDR3 comprises 13 residues. Just the 39-base CDR3 DNA is kept, in frame starting at base 1.

The chain is made from TRBV2 and TRBJ2-7, and TRBD1 may be the D gene, going by 5 matching bases. This clonotype was sampled from a young woman in good health and CMV-seropositive. Source material: PBMCs. The nucleotide sequence reads as follows: TGTGCCAGCAGTGAAGAACAGGTGGGGGAGCAGTACTTC. Translated, it gives CASSEEQVGEQYF. Full variable domain (CDR3 extended with the reference TRBV2 and TRBJ2-7 proteins): EPEVTQTPSHQVTQMGQEVILRCVPISNHLYFYWYRQILGQKVEFLVSFYNNEISEKSEIFDDQFSVERPDGSNFTLKIRSTKLEDSAMYFCASSEEQVGEQYFGPGTRLTVT.